This entry concerns a single TCR beta chain. This CDR3 region has 15 residues. Deletions cut 2 bases from V and 1 base from J, with 8 bases between. The germline V gene has CDR1 MNHNY and CDR2 SVGAGI (reference sequence). The data stem from a study of control samples from healthy donors and cancer patients. Generated by immunoSEQ multiplex PCR, the TCRdb table keeps only in-frame clones and is missing some. The sample consists of 150,000 or so clones, under 95% of them appearing once. The sequenced sample consisted of blood. This TCR came from a young man in good health. V gene TRBV6-6 combines with J gene TRBJ2-2; D assignment may be TRBD1 or TRBD2 (5 bases each). The CDR3 DNA reads TGTGCCAGCAGTTACCGGGGCTTGAACACCGGGGAGCTGTTTTTT. Its protein is CASSYRGLNTGELFF.